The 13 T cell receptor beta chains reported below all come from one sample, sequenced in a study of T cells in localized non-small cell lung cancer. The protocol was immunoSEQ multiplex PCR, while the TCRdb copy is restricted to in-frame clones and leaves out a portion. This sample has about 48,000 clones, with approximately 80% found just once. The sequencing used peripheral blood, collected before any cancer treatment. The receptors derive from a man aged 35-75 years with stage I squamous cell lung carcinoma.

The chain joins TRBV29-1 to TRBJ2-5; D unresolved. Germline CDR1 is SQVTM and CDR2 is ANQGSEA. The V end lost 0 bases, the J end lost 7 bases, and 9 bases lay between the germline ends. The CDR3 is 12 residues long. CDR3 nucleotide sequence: TGCAGCGTTGAAGAACCGCGAGGGACCCAGTACTTC. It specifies CSVEEPRGTQYF.

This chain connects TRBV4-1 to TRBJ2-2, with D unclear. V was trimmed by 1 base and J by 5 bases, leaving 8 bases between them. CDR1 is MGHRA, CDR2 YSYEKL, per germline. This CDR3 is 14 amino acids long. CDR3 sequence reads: CASSQVRVTGELFF. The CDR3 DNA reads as TGCGCCAGCAGCCAAGTTAGAGTGACCGGGGAGCTGTTTTTT.

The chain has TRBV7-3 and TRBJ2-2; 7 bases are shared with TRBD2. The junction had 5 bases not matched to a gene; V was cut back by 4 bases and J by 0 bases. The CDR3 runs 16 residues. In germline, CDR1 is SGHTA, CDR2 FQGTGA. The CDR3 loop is CASSSSGAANTGELFF. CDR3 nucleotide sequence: TGTGCCAGCAGCTCGAGCGGGGCCGCGAACACCGGGGAGCTGTTTTTT.

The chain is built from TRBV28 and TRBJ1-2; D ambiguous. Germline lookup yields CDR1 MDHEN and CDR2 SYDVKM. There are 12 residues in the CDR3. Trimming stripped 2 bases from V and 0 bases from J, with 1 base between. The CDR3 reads CASSLANYGYTF. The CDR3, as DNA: TGTGCCAGCAGTTTAGCTAACTATGGCTACACCTTC.

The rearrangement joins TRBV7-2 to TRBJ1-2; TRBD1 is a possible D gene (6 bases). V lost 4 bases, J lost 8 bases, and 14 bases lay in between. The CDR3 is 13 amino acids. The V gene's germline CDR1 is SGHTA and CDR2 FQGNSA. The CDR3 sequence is CASSSRGDRGYTF. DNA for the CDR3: TGTGCCAGCAGCTCCAGGGGAGATAGAGGCTACACCTTC.

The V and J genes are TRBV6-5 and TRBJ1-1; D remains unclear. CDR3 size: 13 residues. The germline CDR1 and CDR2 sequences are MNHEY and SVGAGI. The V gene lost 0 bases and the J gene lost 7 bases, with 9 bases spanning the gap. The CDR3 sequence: CASSYSPSVEAFF. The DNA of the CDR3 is TGTGCCAGCAGTTACTCACCGTCTGTTGAAGCTTTCTTT.

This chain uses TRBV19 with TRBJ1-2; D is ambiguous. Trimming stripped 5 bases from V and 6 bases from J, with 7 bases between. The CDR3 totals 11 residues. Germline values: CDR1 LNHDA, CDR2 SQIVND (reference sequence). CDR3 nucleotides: TGTGCCAGTAGTTCCGGAAATGGCTACACCTTC. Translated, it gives CASSSGNGYTF.

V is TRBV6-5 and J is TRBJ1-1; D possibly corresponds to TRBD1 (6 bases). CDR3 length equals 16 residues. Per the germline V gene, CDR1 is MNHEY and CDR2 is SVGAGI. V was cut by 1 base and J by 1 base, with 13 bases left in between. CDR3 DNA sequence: TGTGCCAGCAGTTACTTCTGGGGAGGGGGGAACACTGAAGCTTTCTTT. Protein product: CASSYFWGGGNTEAFF.

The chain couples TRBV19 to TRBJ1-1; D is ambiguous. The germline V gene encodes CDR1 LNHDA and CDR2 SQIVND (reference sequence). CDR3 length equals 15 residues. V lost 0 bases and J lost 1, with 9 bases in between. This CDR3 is CASSIDRLSNTEAFF. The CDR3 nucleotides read TGTGCCAGTAGTATAGACAGGCTATCGAACACTGAAGCTTTCTTT.

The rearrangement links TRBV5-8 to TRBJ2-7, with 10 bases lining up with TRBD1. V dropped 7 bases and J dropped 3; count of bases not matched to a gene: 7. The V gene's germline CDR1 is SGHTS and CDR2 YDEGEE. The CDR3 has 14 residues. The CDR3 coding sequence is TGTGCCAGCTCCCCCCGGGACAGGGGCTACGAGCAGTACTTC. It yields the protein CASSPRDRGYEQYF.

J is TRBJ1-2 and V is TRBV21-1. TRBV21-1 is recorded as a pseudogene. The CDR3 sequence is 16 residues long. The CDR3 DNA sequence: TGTGCCAGCAGCAAAGAGGTGTCGGGTAGGGGAGGTGGCTACACCTTC. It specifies CASSKEVSGRGGGYTF.

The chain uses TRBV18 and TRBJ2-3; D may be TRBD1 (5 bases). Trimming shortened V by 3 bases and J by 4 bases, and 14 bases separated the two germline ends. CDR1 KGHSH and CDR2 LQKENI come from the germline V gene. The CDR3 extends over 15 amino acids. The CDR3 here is CASSPTHQGADTQYF. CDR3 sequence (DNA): TGTGCCAGCTCACCCACTCACCAAGGGGCAGATACGCAGTATTTT. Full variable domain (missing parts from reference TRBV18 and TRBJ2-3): NAGVMQNPRHLVRRRGQEARLRCSPMKGHSHVYWYRQLPEEGLKFMVYLQKENIIDESGMPKERFSAEFPKEGPSILRIQQVVRGDSAAYFCASSPTHQGADTQYFGPGTRLTVL.

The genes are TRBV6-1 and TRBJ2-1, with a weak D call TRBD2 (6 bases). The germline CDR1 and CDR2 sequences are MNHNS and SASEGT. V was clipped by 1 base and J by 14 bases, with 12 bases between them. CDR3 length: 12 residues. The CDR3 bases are TGTGCCAGCAGTGAAGATGGGGGGTGGGAGTTCTTC. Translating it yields CASSEDGGWEFF.